This TCR beta chain came from a study of T cells in Graves' hyperthyroidism and ophthalmopathy (dated by TCRdb to between 2018 and 2021). For the wider study: Peripheral blood was sampled at the time of initial diagnosis, prior to any treatment. To identify TCR V-J signatures that set the groups apart, the researchers used a discovery cohort of about a hundred patients, made up of 43 with Graves' ophthalmopathy and some 55 with stable Graves' hyperthyroidism. After blood sampling, hyperthyroidism patients were treated with methimazole at a starting dose of 30 mg daily, and ophthalmopathy patients were treated with high-dose intravenous methylprednisolone. The paper describes TCR Vbeta CDR3 sequencing of 135 peripheral blood samples, made up of approximately 40 ophthalmopathy patients, approximately 76 hyperthyroidism patients and roughly 17 progressor patients. In several Graves' hyperthyroidism patients, the study also compared T-cell repertoires from thyroid tissue with T-cell repertoires from blood. The 95 to 100 discovery patients were divided at random into training and test sets in a 7:3 ratio. Prospective prediction of ophthalmopathy was tested in an independent validation cohort consisting of some 18 hyperthyroidism patients and 15 or so patients who later progressed to ophthalmopathy. Overall study results and their limits: In validation, progression to ophthalmopathy was predicted by the model with roughly 71% sensitivity and roughly 72% specificity, a median of about 6.8 months before onset. Blood samples also contained most of the expanded thyroid clonotypes (frequency above 0.001), which suggests that blood repertoires may reflect thyroid immune responses. Sample size was not statistically predetermined, and blinding of investigators to group allocation was not performed. Ophthalmopathy was separated from stable hyperthyroidism by a 13 V-J signature model, with approximately 89% sensitivity and approximately 84% specificity obtained in cross-validation and 80%/75% obtained in testing.

Graves' hyperthyroidism was defined as stable when no progression to ophthalmopathy occurred over 18 months of follow-up. Hyperthyroidism patients were aged 18 to 65 years and newly diagnosed, with disease duration of less than 2 months. Exclusion was applied to patients with uncontrolled infections, other autoimmune diseases, pregnancy or lactation. Clinical symptoms, serum thyroxine and TRAb, thyroid ultrasound, and orbital computed tomography formed the basis for the diagnoses. PBMCs were separated from approximately 10 ml of fresh peripheral blood using Ficoll-Paque density gradient centrifugation. Total RNA was extracted with Trizol reagent, and quality was checked on an Agilent 2100 Bioanalyzer. A few counts support this clonotype. The specificity of this receptor is unknown. Within one base of it there is no much larger clone, and no base qualities were kept. TCR beta CDR3 regions were amplified from RNA transcripts. For the first round of RT-PCR on the TCR CDR3, the HTBI primer set was used together with the Qiagen OneStep RT-PCR kit. Libraries were constructed in a second round of multiplex PCR, after which size selection and purification were carried out. The libraries were sequenced on an Illumina HiSeq2000 using paired-end 100 bp reads. From the authors' description of their analysis: SOAPnuke was used to process the raw data, with reads discarded if the reads contained adapters or uncalled bases, had a mean Phred below 15, or lacked an exact constant-primer or identifier match. COPE v1.2.5 was used to merge high-quality paired reads, and clonotypes were defined as unique nucleotide sequences. MiTCR v1.1 was used to align clonotypes to the IMGT TRBV, TRBD and TRBJ reference segments. Analysis was restricted to V-J combinations with a frequency above 0.0001, which covered 99% to 99.2% of repertoires. The TCS score was defined as the ratio of F50 (clonal expansion) to E x V (chaos), calculated using BLOSUM62-based TCRdist between CDR3 peptides within each V-J. Welch's t-statistics and random forest reduced roughly 530 V-J features to fewer than 15, which were used in a naive Bayes classifier (R e1071). TCRdb trimmed public reads at Q25 via fastp, called clones via MiXCR and kept in-frame beta chains. Rows with a matching CDR3 protein are joined into one entry that keeps the most common DNA and genes. It is TCRdb's table, rather than the study itself, that gives the V and J calls and clone size. This sample lists 650,000 to 700,000 distinct CDR3 sequences; 17% were detected once. The ten largest account for less than 20% of the sample.

The receptor was isolated from a man between 45 and 60 years old with Graves' hyperthyroidism. Sequencing input: blood.

DNA sequence: TGTGCCAGCAGCAAACTAGCGGGGTACGAGCAGTACTTC. This codes for CASSKLAGYEQYF. This sequence uses TRBV7-2 and TRBJ2-7, and 10 bases in between align with TRBD2. CDR1 and CDR2, looked up from the germline V gene, are SGHTA and FQGNSA. The CDR3 spans 13 residues, from the cysteine through the phenylalanine. Only the CDR3 DNA stays, 39 bases, in frame from base 1. Germline trimming: 5 bases from V, 4 bases from J; junction bases outside gene matches: 2.